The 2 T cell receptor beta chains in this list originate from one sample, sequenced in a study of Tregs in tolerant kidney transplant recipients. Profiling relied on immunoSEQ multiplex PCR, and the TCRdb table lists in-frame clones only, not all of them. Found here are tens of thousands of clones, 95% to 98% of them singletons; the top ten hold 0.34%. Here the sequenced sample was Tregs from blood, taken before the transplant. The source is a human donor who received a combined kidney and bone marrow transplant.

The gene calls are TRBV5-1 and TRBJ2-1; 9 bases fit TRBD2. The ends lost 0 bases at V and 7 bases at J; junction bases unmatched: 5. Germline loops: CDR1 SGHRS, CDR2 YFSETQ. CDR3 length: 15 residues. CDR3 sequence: CASSLVAGVRNEQFF. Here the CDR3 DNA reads TGCGCCAGCAGCTTGGTAGCGGGAGTGAGGAATGAGCAGTTCTTC.

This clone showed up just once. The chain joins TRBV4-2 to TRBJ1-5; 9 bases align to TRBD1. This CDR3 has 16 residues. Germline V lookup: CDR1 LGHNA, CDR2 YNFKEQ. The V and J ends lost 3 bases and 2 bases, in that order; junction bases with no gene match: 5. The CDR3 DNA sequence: TGTGCCAGCAGCCAGCGGACAGGGGCTGGCAATCAGCCCCAGCATTTT. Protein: CASSQRTGAGNQPQHF.